The sequence of this T cell receptor (beta chain) was determined in a study of Ad26.COV2.S vaccination and SARS-CoV-2 variants. Profiling relied on immunoSEQ multiplex PCR, and the TCRdb table lists in-frame clones only, not all of them. The data show 350,000 to 450,000 clones, around 89% seen once. There are 11 residues in the CDR3. CDR1 MNHEY and CDR2 SVGAGI come from the germline V gene. Trimming removed 6 bases from V and 1 base from J, with 3 bases in between. The sample's treatment: around 19 received Ad26.COV2.S at low or high dose, single or two shots; roughly five received placebo; per-sample allocation not given. The samples date from day 63 after the first vaccine or placebo injection. This clone has a single count.

The receptor comes from a person aged 18 to 59 who received the Ad26.COV2.S COVID-19 vaccine or a placebo. The sequenced sample was peripheral blood, obtained in a trial of Ad26.COV2.S vaccine versus placebo. The chain combines TRBV6-5 with TRBJ2-5; D uncertain. The CDR3 protein is CASRLQETQYF. The CDR3 region has the DNA TGTGCCAGCAGGCTCCAAGAGACCCAGTACTTC.